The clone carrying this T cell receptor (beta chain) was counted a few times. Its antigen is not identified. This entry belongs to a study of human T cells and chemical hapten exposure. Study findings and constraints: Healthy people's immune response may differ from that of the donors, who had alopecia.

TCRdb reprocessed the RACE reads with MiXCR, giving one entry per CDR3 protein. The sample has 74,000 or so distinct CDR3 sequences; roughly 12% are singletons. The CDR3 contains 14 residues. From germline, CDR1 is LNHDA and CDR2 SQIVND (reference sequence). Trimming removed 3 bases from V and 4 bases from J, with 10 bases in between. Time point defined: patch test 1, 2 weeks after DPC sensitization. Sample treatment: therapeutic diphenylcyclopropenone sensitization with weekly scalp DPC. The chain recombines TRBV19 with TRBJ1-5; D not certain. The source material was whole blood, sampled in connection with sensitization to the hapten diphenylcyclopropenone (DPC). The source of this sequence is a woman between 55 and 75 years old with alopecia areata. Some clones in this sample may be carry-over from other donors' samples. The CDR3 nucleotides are TGTGCCAGTAGTATGATGGACGGAAATCAGCCCCAGCATTTT. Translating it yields CASSMMDGNQPQHF.